This T cell receptor beta chain was documented in a study of blood T cell repertoires in COVID-19. Overall study context: The origin of the acute and convalescent COVID-19 samples was the United States, Italy and Spain.

Data came from immunoSEQ multiplex PCR; TCRdb stores just in-frame clones and leaves some out. The sample holds around 500,000 clones, 85% to 90% seen once. Two negative PCRs, clearance, or symptom resolution were required of recovered Cohort 3 donors. The sequencing sample was made of PBMCs or T cells enriched from blood (not recorded which). This clonotype was obtained from a woman between 35 and 50 years old who had recovered from COVID-19.

CDR3 nucleotide sequence: TGTGCCAGCAGCCCGAGGACAGCTTCCATCACAGATACGCAGTATTTT. Translated, it gives CASSPRTASITDTQYF. The chain employs TRBV7-8 and TRBJ2-3; TRBD1 is a possible D gene (6 bases). This CDR3 comprises 16 residues. Trimming took 5 bases from V and 2 from J, leaving 17 bases between them. From germline, CDR1 is SGHVS and CDR2 FQNEAQ.